Sequencing of this T cell receptor beta chain was carried out in a study of cytomegalovirus exposure and HLA in healthy donors. On the study more broadly: Roughly 179 million T cells yielded approximately 100 million unique TCR beta sequences, as an earlier analysis found.

The CDR3 covers 15 residues. Germline V CDR1 and CDR2: SGHRS, YFSETQ. After removal of 2 bases from V and 7 bases from J, the junction contained 6 bases not matched to a gene. Both 60 Vbeta primers and 13 Jbeta primers went into the PCR. TCRdb's copy holds only in-frame clones and misses some; the assay was immunoSEQ multiplex PCR. There are about 200,000 clones in the sample; 75% to 80% occur only once, and over 2% lies in the top ten. The sequenced sample was PBMCs. This clonotype was sampled from a woman in her twenties or thirties in good health and CMV-seropositive. The rearrangement links TRBV5-1 to TRBJ2-1, with TRBD2 matching 10 bases. The CDR3 protein is CASSFGTSVGNEQFF. CDR3 DNA: TGCGCCAGCAGCTTCGGGACTAGCGTAGGGAATGAGCAGTTCTTC.